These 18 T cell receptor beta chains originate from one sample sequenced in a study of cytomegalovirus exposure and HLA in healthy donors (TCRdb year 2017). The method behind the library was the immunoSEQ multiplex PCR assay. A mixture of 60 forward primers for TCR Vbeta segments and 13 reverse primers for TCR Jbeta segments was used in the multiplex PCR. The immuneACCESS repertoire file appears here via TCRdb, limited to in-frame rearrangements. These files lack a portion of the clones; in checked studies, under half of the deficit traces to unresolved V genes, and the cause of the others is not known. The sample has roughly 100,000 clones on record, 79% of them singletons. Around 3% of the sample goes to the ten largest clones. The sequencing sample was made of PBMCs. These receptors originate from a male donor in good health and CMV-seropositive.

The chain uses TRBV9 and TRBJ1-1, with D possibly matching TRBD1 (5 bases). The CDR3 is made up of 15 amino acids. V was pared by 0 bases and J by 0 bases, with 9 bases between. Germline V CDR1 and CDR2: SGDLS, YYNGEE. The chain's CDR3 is CASSVGGGMNTEAFF. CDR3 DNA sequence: TGTGCCAGCAGCGTAGGGGGGGGAATGAACACTGAAGCTTTCTTT.

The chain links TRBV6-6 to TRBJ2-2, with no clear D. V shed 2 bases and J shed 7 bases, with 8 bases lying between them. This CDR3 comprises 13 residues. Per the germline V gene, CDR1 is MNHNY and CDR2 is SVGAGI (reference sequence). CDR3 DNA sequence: TGTGCCAGCAGTTACGTTAGGAGCGGGGAGCTGTTTTTT. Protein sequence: CASSYVRSGELFF.

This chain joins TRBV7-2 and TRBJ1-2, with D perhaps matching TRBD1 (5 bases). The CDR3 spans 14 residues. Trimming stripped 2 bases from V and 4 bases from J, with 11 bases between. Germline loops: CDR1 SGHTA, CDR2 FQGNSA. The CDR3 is CASSLLGLSYGYTF. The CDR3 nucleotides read TGTGCCAGCAGCTTATTGGGACTCAGCTATGGCTACACCTTC. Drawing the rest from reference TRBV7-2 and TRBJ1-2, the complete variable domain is GAGVSQSPSNKVTEKGKDVELRCDPISGHTALYWYRQSLGQGLEFLIYFQGNSAPDKSGLPSDRFSAERTGGSVSTLTIQRTQQEDSAVYLCASSLLGLSYGYTFGSGTRLTVV.

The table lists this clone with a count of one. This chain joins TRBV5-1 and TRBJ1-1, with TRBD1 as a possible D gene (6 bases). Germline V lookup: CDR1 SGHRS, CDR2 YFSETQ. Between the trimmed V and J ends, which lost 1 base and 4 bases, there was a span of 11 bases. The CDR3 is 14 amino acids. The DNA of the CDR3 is TGCGCCAGCAGCTTGACTACAGGGAGCACTGAAGCTTTCTTT. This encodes CASSLTTGSTEAFF.

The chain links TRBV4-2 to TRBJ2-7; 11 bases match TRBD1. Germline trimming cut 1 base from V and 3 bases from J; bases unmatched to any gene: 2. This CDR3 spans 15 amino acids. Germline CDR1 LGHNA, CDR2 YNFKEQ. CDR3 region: CASSQVGTGGYEQYF. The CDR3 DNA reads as TGTGCCAGCAGCCAAGTAGGGACAGGGGGCTACGAGCAGTACTTC.

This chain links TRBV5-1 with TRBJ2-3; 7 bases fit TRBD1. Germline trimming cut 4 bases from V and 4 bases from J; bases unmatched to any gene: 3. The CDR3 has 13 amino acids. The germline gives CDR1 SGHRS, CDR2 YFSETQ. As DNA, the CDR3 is TGCGCCAGCAGCGCCGGGACAGCAGATACGCAGTATTTT. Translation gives CASSAGTADTQYF.

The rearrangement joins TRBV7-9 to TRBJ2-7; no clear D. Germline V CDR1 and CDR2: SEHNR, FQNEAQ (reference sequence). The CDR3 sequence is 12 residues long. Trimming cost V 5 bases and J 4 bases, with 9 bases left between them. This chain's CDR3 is CASSTEPYEQYF. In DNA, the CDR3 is TGTGCCAGCAGCACAGAACCTTACGAGCAGTACTTC. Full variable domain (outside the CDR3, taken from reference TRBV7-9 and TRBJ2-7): DTGVSQNPRHKITKRGQNVTFRCDPISEHNRLYWYRQTLGQGPEFLTYFQNEAQLEKSRLLSDRFSAERPKGSFSTLEIQRTEQGDSAMYLCASSTEPYEQYFGPGTRLTVT.

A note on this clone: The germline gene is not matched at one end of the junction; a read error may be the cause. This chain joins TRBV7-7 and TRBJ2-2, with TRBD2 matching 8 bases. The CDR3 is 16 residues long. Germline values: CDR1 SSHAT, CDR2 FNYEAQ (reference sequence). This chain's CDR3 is CASSLEAGGGTGELFF. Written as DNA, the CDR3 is TGTGCTAGCAGCTTGGAGGCGGGGGGAGGCACCGGGGAGCTGTTTTTT.

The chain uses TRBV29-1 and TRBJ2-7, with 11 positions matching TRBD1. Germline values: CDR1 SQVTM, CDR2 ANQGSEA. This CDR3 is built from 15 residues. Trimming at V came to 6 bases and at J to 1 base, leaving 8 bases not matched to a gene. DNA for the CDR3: TGCAGCGTCGTCTCCGGGACAGGGGGATCCTACGAGCAGTACTTC. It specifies CSVVSGTGGSYEQYF.

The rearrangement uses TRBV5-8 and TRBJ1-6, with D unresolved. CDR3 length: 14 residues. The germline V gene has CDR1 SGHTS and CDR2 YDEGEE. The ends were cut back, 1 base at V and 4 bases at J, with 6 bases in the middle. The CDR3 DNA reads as TGTGCCAGCAGCTTGAGCATTTATAATTCACCCCTCCACTTT. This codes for CASSLSIYNSPLHF.

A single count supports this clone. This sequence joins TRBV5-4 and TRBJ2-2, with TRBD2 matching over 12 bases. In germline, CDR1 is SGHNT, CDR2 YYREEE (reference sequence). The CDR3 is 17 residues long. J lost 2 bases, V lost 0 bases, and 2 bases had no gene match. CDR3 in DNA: TGTGCCAGCAGCTTGGGACTAGCGGGGGCCAACACCGGGGAGCTGTTTTTT. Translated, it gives CASSLGLAGANTGELFF.

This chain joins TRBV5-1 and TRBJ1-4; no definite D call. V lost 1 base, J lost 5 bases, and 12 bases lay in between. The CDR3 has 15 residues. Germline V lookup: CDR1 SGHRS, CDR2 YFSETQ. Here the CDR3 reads CASSLFGEDNEKLFF. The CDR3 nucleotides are TGCGCCAGCAGCTTGTTTGGGGAGGACAATGAAAAACTGTTTTTT. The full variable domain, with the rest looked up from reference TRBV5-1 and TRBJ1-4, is KAGVTQTPRYLIKTRGQQVTLSCSPISGHRSVSWYQQTPGQGLQFLFEYFSETQRNKGNFPGRFSGRQFSNSRSEMNVSTLELGDSALYLCASSLFGEDNEKLFFGSGTQLSVL.

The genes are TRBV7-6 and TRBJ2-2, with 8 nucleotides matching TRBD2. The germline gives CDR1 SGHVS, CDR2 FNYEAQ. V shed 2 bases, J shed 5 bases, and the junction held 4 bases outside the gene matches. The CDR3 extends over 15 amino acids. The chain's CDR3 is CASSLMIAGTGELFF. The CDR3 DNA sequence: TGTGCCAGCAGCTTAATGATAGCGGGAACCGGGGAGCTGTTTTTT.

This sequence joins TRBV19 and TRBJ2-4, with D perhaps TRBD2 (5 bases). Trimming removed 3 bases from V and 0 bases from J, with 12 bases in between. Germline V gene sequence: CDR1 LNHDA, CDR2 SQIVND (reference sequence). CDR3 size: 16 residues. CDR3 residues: CASSIFGERAKNIQYF. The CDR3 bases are TGTGCCAGTAGTATTTTTGGGGAGAGAGCCAAAAACATTCAGTACTTC.

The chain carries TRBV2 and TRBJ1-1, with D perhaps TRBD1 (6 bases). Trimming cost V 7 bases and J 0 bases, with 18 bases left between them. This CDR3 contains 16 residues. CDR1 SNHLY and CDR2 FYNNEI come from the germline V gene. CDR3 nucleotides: TGTGCCAGCACCCAGGACAGCCAGGTCTTGAACACTGAAGCTTTCTTT. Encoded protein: CASTQDSQVLNTEAFF.

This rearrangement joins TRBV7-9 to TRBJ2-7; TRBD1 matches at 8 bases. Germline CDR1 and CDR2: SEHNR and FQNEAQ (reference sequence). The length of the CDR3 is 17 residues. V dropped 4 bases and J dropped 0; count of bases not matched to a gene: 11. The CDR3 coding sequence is TGTGCCAGCAGCTCACCACGGACAGGGCTGAGCTCCTACGAGCAGTACTTC. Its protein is CASSSPRTGLSSYEQYF.

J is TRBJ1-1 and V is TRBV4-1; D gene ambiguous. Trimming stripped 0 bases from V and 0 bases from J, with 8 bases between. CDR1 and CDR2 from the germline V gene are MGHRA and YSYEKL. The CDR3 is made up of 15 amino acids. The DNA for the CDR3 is TGCGCCAGCAGCCAAGAAGCATTTATGAACACTGAAGCTTTCTTT. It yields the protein CASSQEAFMNTEAFF.

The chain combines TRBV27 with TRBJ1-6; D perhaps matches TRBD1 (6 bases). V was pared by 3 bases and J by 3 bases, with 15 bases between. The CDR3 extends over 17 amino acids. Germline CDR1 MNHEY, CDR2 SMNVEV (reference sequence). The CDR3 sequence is CASSLNRVGIYNSPLHF. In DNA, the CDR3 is TGTGCCAGCAGTTTGAACAGGGTCGGGATCTATAATTCACCCCTCCACTTT.